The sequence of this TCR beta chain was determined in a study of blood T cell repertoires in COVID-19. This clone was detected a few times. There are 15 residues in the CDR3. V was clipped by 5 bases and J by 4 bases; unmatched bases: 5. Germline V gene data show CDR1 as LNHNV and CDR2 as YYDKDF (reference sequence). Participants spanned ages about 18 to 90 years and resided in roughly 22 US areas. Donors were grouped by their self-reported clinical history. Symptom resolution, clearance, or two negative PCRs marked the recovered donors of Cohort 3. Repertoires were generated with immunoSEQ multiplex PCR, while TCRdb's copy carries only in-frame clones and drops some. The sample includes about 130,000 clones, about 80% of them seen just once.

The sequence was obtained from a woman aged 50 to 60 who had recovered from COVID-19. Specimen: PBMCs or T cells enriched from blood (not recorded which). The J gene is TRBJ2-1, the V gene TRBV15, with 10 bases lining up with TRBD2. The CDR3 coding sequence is TGTGCCACCAGCCCCCTAGCGGGGGAATACAATGAGCAGTTCTTC. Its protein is CATSPLAGEYNEQFF.